This TCR beta chain comes out of a study of T cell responses to AZD1222 COVID-19 vaccine. The repertoire was sequenced with immunoSEQ multiplex PCR; TCRdb's copy has only in-frame clones and lacks some. Of some 150,000 clones listed, less than 90% are singletons. Germline trimming cut 0 bases from V and 15 bases from J; bases unmatched to any gene: 6. The CDR3 loop spans 14 amino acids. Germline V CDR1 and CDR2: MNHEY, SVGAGI. The TCR originated in an adult in good health. The J gene is TRBJ2-1, the V gene TRBV6-5, with 12 bases that match TRBD2. The input for sequencing was peripheral blood, taken on day 0 of AZD1222 vaccination. Here the CDR3 DNA reads TGTGCCAGCAGTTACTCGGGACTAGCGGGCACCACGTTCTTC. It yields the protein CASSYSGLAGTTFF.